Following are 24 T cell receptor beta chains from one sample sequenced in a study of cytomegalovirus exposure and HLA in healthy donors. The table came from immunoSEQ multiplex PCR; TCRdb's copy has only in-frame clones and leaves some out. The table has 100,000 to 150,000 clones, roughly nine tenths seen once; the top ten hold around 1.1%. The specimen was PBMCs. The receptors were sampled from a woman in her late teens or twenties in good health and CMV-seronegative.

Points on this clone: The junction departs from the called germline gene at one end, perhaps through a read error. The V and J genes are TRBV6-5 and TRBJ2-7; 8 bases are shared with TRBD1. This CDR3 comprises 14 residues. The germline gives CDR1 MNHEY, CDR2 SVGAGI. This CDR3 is CASSYSRGQDEQYF. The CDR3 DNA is TGTGCCAGCAGCTACTCCAGGGGGCAGGACGAGCAGTACTTC.

CDR3 loop: CASSPGAGGYTF. In DNA form, the CDR3 reads TGTGCCAGCAGCCCCGGGGCGGGGGGCTACACCTTC. The chain employs TRBV13 and TRBJ1-2, with a weak D call TRBD1 (5 bases). CDR3 length equals 12 residues. Looked up from germline, CDR1 is PRHDT and CDR2 is FYEKMQ (reference sequence). The V and J ends lost 5 bases and 8 bases respectively, with 12 bases between them.

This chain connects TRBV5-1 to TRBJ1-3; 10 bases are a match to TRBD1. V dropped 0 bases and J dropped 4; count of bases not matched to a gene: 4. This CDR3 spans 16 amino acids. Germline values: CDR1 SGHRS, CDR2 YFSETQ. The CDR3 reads CASSLAGTGEGNTIYF. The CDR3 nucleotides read TGCGCCAGCAGCTTGGCTGGGACAGGGGAGGGAAACACCATATATTTT.

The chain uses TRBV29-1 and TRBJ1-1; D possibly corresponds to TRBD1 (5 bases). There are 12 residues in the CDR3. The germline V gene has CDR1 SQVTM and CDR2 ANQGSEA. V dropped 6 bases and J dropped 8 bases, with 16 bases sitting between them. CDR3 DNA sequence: TGCAGCGTACGACAGAGCACTATGGAAGCTTTCTTT. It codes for CSVRQSTMEAFF.

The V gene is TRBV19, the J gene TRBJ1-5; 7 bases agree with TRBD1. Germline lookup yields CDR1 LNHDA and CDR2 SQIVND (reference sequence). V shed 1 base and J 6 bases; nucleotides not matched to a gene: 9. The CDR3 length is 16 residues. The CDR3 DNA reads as TGTGCCAGTAGTATAGCGCGACAGGGAGTGTTTCAGCCCCAGCATTTT. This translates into CASSIARQGVFQPQHF.

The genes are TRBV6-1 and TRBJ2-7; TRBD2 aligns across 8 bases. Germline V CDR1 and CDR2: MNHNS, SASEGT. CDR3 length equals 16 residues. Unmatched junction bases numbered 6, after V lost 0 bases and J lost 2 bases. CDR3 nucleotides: TGTGCCAGCAGTGAAGCGCGGGCGGGGGGAACCTACGAGCAGTACGTC. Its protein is CASSEARAGGTYEQYV.

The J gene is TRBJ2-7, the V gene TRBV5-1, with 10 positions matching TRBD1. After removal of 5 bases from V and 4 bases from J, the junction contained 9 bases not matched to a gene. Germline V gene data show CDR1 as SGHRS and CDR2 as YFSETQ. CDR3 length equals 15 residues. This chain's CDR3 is CASRLSGTGVYEQYF. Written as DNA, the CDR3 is TGCGCCAGCAGACTTTCCGGGACAGGGGTTTACGAGCAGTACTTC. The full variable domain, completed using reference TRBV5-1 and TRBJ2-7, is KAGVTQTPRYLIKTRGQQVTLSCSPISGHRSVSWYQQTPGQGLQFLFEYFSETQRNKGNFPGRFSGRQFSNSRSEMNVSTLELGDSALYLCASRLSGTGVYEQYFGPGTRLTVT.

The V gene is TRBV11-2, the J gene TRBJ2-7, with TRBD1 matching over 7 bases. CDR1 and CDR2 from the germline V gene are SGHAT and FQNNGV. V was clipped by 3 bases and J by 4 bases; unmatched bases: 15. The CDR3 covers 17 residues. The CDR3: CASSLNPRDSVPYEQYF. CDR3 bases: TGTGCCAGCAGCTTGAATCCACGGGACAGTGTTCCTTACGAGCAGTACTTC.

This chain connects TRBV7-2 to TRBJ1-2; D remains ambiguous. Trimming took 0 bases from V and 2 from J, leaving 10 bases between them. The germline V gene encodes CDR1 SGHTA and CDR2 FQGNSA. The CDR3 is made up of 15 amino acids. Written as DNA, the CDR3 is TGTGCCAGCAGCTTAGCGTATGACACCAACTATGGCTACACCTTC. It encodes CASSLAYDTNYGYTF.

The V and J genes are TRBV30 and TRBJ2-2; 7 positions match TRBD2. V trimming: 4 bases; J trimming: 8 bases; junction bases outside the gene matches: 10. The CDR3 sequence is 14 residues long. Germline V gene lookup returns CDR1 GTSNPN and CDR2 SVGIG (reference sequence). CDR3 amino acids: CAWIMAGVSGELFF. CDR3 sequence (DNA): TGTGCCTGGATTATGGCGGGGGTCTCGGGGGAGCTGTTTTTT.

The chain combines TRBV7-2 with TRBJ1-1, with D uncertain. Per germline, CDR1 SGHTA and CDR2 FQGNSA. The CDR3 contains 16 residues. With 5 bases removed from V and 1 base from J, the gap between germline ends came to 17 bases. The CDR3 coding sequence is TGTGCCAGCAGCCCGCCGCAAAGCCCAGGGAACACTGAAGCTTTCTTT. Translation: CASSPPQSPGNTEAFF.

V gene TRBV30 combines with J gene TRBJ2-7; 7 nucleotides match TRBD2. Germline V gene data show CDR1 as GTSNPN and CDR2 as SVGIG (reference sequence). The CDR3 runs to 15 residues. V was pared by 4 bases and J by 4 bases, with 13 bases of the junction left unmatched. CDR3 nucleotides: TGTGCCTGGATGTACGATGGGCGGGAGCCATACGAGCAGTACTTC. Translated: CAWMYDGREPYEQYF.

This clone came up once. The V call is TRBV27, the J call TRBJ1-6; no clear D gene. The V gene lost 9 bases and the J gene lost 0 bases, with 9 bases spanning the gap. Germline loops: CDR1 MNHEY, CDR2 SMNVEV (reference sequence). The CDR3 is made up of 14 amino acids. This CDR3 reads CASRTGSYNSPLHF. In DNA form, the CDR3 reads TGTGCCAGTAGGACTGGCTCCTATAATTCACCCCTCCACTTT.

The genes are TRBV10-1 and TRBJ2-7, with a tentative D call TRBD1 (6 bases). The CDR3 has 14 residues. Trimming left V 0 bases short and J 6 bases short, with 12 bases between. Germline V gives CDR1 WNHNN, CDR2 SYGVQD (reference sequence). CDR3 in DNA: TGCGCCAGCAGTGAGTCGAGCAGGGGATCCGAGCAGTACTTC. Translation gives CASSESSRGSEQYF.

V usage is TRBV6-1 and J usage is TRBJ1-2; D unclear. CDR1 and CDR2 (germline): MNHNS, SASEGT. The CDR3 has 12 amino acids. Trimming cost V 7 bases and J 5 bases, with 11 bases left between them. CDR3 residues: CASTGHPYGYTF. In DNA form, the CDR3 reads TGTGCCAGCACTGGCCACCCGTATGGCTACACCTTC.

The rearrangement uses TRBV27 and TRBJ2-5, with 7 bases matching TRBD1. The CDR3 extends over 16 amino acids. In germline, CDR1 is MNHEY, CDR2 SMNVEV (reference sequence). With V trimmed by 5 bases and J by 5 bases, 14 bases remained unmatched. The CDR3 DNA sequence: TGTGCCAGCAGTCCGTCGGGACAGCCCGGCGGGGAGACCCAGTACTTC. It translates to CASSPSGQPGGETQYF.

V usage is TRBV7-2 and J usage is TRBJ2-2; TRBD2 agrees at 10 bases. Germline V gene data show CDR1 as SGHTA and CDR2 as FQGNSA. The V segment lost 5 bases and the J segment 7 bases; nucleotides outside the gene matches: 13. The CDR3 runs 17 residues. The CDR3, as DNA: TGTGCCAGCAGCCCCGGGAGGATAGCGGGGGGCATCGGGGAGCTGTTTTTT. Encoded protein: CASSPGRIAGGIGELFF. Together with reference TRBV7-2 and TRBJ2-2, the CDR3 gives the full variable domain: GAGVSQSPSNKVTEKGKDVELRCDPISGHTALYWYRQSLGQGLEFLIYFQGNSAPDKSGLPSDRFSAERTGGSVSTLTIQRTQQEDSAVYLCASSPGRIAGGIGELFFGEGSRLTVL.

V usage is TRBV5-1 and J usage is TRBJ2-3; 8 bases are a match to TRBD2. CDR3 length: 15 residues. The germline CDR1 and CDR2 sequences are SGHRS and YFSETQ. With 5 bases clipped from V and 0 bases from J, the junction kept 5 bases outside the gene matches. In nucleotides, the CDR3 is TGCGCCAGCAGTTTGCGGGGGGCTAGCACAGATACGCAGTATTTT. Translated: CASSLRGASTDTQYF.

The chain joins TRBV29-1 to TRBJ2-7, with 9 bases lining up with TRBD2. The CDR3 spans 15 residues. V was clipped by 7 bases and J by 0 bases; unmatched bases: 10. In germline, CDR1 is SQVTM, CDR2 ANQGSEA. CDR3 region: CSATLSGRSSYEQYF. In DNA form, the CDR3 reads TGCAGCGCCACCCTCAGCGGGAGGAGCTCCTACGAGCAGTACTTC.

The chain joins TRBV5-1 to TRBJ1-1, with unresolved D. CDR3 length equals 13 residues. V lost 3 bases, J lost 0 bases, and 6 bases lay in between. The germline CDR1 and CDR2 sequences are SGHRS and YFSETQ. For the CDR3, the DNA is TGCGCCAGCAGCTCGGGTCTGAACACTGAAGCTTTCTTT. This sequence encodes CASSSGLNTEAFF.

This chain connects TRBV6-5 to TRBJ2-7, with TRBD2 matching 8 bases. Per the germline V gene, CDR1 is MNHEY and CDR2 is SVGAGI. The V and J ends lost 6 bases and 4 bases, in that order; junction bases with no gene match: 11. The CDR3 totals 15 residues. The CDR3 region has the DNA TGTGCCAGCAGGCGGGCGGGGGGCCCCCGGTACGAGCAGTACGTC. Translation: CASRRAGGPRYEQYV.

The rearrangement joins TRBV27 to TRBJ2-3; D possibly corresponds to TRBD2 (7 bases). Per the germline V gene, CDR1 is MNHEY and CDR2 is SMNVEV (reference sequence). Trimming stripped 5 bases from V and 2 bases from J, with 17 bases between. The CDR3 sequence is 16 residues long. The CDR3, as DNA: TGTGCCAGCAGTACCCGCTCCGGGGGGCCCACAGATACGCAGTATTTT. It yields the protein CASSTRSGGPTDTQYF.

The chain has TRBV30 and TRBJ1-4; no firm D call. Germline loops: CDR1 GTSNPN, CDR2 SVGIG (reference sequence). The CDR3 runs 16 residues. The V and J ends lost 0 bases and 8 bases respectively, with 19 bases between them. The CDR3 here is CAWSVRLSTTGEKLFF. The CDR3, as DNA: TGTGCCTGGAGTGTACGATTGAGTACAACGGGGGAAAAACTGTTTTTT.

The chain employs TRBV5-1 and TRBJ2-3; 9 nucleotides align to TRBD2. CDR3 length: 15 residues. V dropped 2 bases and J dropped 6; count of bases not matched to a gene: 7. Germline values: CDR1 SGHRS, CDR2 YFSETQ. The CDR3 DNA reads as TGCGCCAGCAGCTTTGGCGGGAGGGCCAGGGATACGCAGTATTTT. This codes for CASSFGGRARDTQYF.